The T cell receptor (beta chain) described here comes from a study of Ad26.COV2.S vaccination and SARS-CoV-2 variants (dated by TCRdb to about 2021). For the study in its entirety: Donors in the vaccine arm were drawn from COV1001, a phase I-IIa trial of Ad26.COV2.S in healthy adults that was multicentre, randomized, double-blind and placebo-controlled. Ad26.COV2.S was given intramuscularly at 5x10^10 or 1x10^11 viral particles, as a single shot or as two shots 56 days apart. The specificity and breadth of SARS-CoV-2-reactive T cell receptors after Ad26.COV2.S vaccination were assessed by TCRbeta repertoire sequencing. The TCR-sequenced set comprised about 32 samples: around 20 Ad26.COV2.S vaccine recipients, 5 placebo recipients and 8 SARS-CoV-2 convalescent individuals. Trial participants were randomized into five groups of five: low-dose or high-dose Ad26.COV2.S given once or twice, or placebo on both occasions. Investigators did not know the trial group allocation while performing experiments and assessing outcomes.

The immunoSEQ Assay was the method used to sequence TCRbeta CDR3 regions. After extraction, genomic DNA underwent amplification by bias-controlled multiplex PCR, followed by high-throughput sequencing. For the original study's pipeline: To quantify the absolute abundance of every unique TCRbeta CDR3 region, sequences were collapsed and filtered. Usable DNA was measured by amplifying reference genes present in all nucleated cells, and TCRbeta template counts were normalized to that usable DNA to estimate T cell fraction. Repertoire TCRs were annotated as SARS-CoV-2-specific when V gene, CDR3 amino acid sequence and J gene were exactly matched to a known reactive TCR set. The reference SARS-CoV-2 TCR set was derived from MIRA and filtered for enrichment in COVID-19-positive ImmuneCODE repertoires, a step that removed public or cross-reactive TCRs. Drawing on the MIRA antigens, annotated TCRs were analysed further at the level of specific ORF or position within ORF. Breadth was defined as annotated unique rearrangements over total unique productive rearrangements; depth was the summed frequency of those rearrangements. TCR breadth was compared between groups using two-sided Wilcoxon rank-sum tests. Here the immuneACCESS table is served through TCRdb, limited to in-frame sequences with V and J called. Missing clones are a known gap in these copies; in checked studies unresolved V genes cover under half, and the rest lacks a known reason. Clone size and the V and J calls come from that table; the DNA yielded D and trimming. Within this sample are about 680,000 clones, with roughly nine tenths of them counted one time only. Approximately 1.5% of the sample goes to the ten largest clones.

The V and J ends are trimmed by 11 bases and 8 bases, leaving 15 bases between them. Via the germline V gene, CDR1 is SNHLY and CDR2 FYNNEI. The CDR3 has 11 amino acids, counting the end cysteine and phenylalanine. This entry keeps only the CDR3 DNA: 33 bases, framed from base 1. General study outcomes and caveats: According to the authors, total T cell responses may have been underestimated by the TCR breadth and depth analyses. The study lacked the statistical power to compare responses across vaccine doses or regimens. After vaccination, substantial breadth of spike-specific CD8+ and CD4+ T cell responses was reported. Vaccine and placebo recipients had comparable non-spike TCR breadth, which fits with the vaccine containing only spike. Higher spike-specific TCR breadth was observed in Ad26.COV2.S recipients than in placebo recipients (P = 0.0014).

The treatment or condition label for this specimen denotes: about 20 received Ad26.COV2.S at low or high dose, single or two shots; 5 received placebo; per-sample allocation not given. Repertoires of vaccine and placebo recipients were sequenced from samples taken on day 63 after the first injection. Between 29 July and 7 August 2020, Cohort 1b enrolled some 25 adults aged 18-55 years at one site in Boston, USA. Ad26.COV2.S was a replication-incompetent adenovirus type 26 vector expressing a prefusion-stabilized SARS-CoV-2 spike protein from the original Wuhan strain. A word on this clone: The specificity of this receptor is unknown. No much larger clonotype is one base removed from it; base qualities were not supplied.

This chain joins TRBV2 to TRBJ1-2, with no D gene named confidently. This TCR was recovered from a person aged 18-60 years who received the Ad26.COV2.S COVID-19 vaccine or a placebo. The sample in question was peripheral blood, obtained in a trial of Ad26.COV2.S vaccine versus placebo. The CDR3 sequence is CAETEREGYTF. The bases read TGTGCCGAGACGGAGCGTGAAGGCTACACCTTC.